This T cell receptor beta chain was identified during a study of cytotoxic CD8 clonotypes in ibrutinib-treated CLL. Whole-study findings and limits: In comparison with age-matched healthy donors, baseline clonality was higher and tracked circulating CD8+ T-cell counts.

Only in-frame clones appear in the TCRdb table, and some are missing; sequencing was by immunoSEQ multiplex PCR. This sample has roughly 150,000 clones, with approximately 80% found just once. Germline CDR1 is SNHLY and CDR2 is FYNNEI. The CDR3 sequence is 13 residues long. V was cut by 6 bases and J by 2 bases, with 10 bases left in between. With regard to this clone: The antigen remains undetermined.

The sequenced sample was PBMCs, obtained after 12 months of ibrutinib treatment. V is TRBV2 and J is TRBJ1-2; D remains ambiguous. The sequence was obtained from a human donor with chronic lymphocytic leukemia. The CDR3: CASSQLKNYGYTF. The DNA for the CDR3 is TGTGCCAGCAGCCAGCTAAAGAACTATGGCTACACCTTC.